The T cell receptor beta chain under discussion was sequenced for a study of T cells after yellow fever vaccination (dated by TCRdb to about 2019). In the study overall: The SMART-Seq v4 Ultra Low Input RNA kit was used to prepare libraries from fractions with low cell numbers. To follow T-cell clones before and after both primary and booster YFV17D yellow fever vaccination, bulk TCR alpha and beta repertoires underwent longitudinal sequencing. The cohort comprised two healthy male donors, one aged 18 to 29 and one aged 30 to 39 years. Blood was collected at multiple timepoints before and after primary and secondary immunization, and bulk PBMC replicates and cell subsets were isolated.

Deletion took 3 bases off V and 1 base off J, with a span of 10 bases between the germline ends. The germline V gene encodes CDR1 SGHKS and CDR2 YYEKEE (reference sequence). From its cysteine to its phenylalanine, the CDR3 spans 14 amino acids. Only the CDR3 portion is preserved as DNA: 42 bases, with reading frame beginning at the first base. Read against the paper, the sample's treatment or condition label means: live attenuated yellow fever vaccine strain. At each blood-draw timepoint, two biological replicates of bulk PBMCs were collected. PBMCs were isolated from peripheral blood using a standard Ficoll-Paque protocol. TriZol was used to extract RNA from bulk PBMCs, from CD4 and CD8 fractions, and from dextramer-positive and dextramer-negative fractions. TCR cDNA was synthesized by 5'RACE template switching, through which a universal primer site and unique molecular identifiers were introduced. Priming of cDNA synthesis was performed from both the TCR alpha and TCR beta constant segments. Two PCR steps were used to amplify libraries, with sample barcodes and sequencing adapters being added in the second step. Sequencing of libraries was performed on Illumina HiSeq 2500 (2x100 bp) or NovaSeq (2x150 bp). On the authors' methods: Reads were demultiplexed and collapsed into UMI consensus sequences with MIGEC, and V(D)J alignment was performed with MiXCR. Vaccine-responding clonotypes were identified with edgeR using replicate PBMC samples, with FDR below 0.01 and a log2 fold change above 5 up to day 15 being required. Each bulk clonotype was labeled CD4 or CD8 based on which sequenced repertoire, CD4 or CD8, contained the clonotype at higher abundance. In-frame beta chains were kept once TCRdb had trimmed the public reads at Q25 with fastp and called clones with MiXCR. Under each unique CDR3 protein, matching rows form one entry showing the most common genes and DNA. It is TCRdb's table, rather than the study itself, that gives the V and J calls and clone size. The sample table holds 500,000 to 700,000 distinct CDR3 sequences, of which roughly a fifth were seen once. In total, the top ten clones hold about 13% of the sample.

Study-level results and caveats: Because only a couple of donors were included in the study, the extent to which the findings can be generalized is limited. A small share of clonotypes occurred in both CD4 and CD8 compartments, likely arising from convergent recombination. Compared with the primary T-cell response, the secondary T-cell response was weaker but faster, peaking on day 5 rather than day 15. Computational filtering was required because FACS-sorted repertoires could contain abundant contaminating clonotypes from the bulk population. Most clones expanded after primary vaccination were re-detected after the booster (almost 97% of CD4 and roughly 85% of CD8), suggesting broad memory maintenance.

For this clonotype: Its binding antigen is unknown. The input lacks base qualities; no much larger clone sits a single base away.

The TCR originated in a man aged 25-45 years who received the YFV17D yellow fever vaccine. The sequence is built from TRBV5-5 and TRBJ1-1; the D gene cannot be named for sure. Sequencing was performed on PBMCs, taken 15 days after the yellow fever booster vaccination. For the CDR3, the sequence is CASSYPSGNTEAFF. The DNA reads as follows: TGTGCCAGCAGCTACCCGTCCGGGAACACTGAAGCTTTCTTT.